A selection of T cell receptor beta chains follows, all from one sample in a study of lymphopenia after photon versus proton radiotherapy. Clones were sequenced by immunoSEQ multiplex PCR, and TCRdb holds only the in-frame ones, with some missing. The sample has tens of thousands of clones, 65% to 85% seen once. Specimen: peripheral blood, collected from a patient treated with proton-based radiotherapy. Receptors were obtained from a man between 60 and 75 years old with pancreatic cancer. CDR3s include the opening cysteine and the closing phenylalanine or tryptophan. The order of the fields is V gene, J gene, clone size, D gene, CDR3 length, CDR3 DNA, CDR3 protein. D genes are given only for firm matches. For some rows the clone size is stated as once, few or many, or as a class when expanded; others skip it.

V gene: TRBV5-1
J gene: TRBJ2-6
clone size: few
D gene: NA
CDR3 length: 15
CDR3 DNA: TGCGCCAGCAGCAAGATCAGTCCTGGGGCCAACGTCCTGACTTTC
CDR3 protein: CASSKISPGANVLTF

V gene: TRBV5-4
J gene: TRBJ2-5
clone size: few
D gene: NA
CDR3 length: 15
CDR3 DNA: TGTGCCAGCAGCTTATTTGACCTCAGACAAGAGACCCAGTACTTC
CDR3 protein: CASSLFDLRQETQYF

V gene: TRBV5-8
J gene: TRBJ2-3
clone size: NA
D gene: TRBD2
CDR3 length: 19
CDR3 DNA: TGTGCCAGCAGCAAGGGACTAGCGGGGGGCCAGTGGTCCACAGATACGCAGTATTTT
CDR3 protein: CASSKGLAGGQWSTDTQYF

V gene: TRBV5-1
J gene: TRBJ2-7
clone size: few
D gene: TRBD1
CDR3 length: 14
CDR3 DNA: TGCGCCAGCAGCTTGGAGGGACAGTCCTACGAGCAGTACTTC
CDR3 protein: CASSLEGQSYEQYF

V gene: TRBV6-1
J gene: TRBJ2-3
clone size: NA
D gene: NA
CDR3 length: 12
CDR3 DNA: TGTGCCAGCAGTGCCAACCTGGATACGCAGTATTTT
CDR3 protein: CASSANLDTQYF

V gene: TRBV2
J gene: TRBJ2-2
clone size: NA
D gene: NA
CDR3 length: 13
CDR3 DNA: TGTGCCAGCAGATTCCTAGTCACCGGGGAGCTGTTTTTT
CDR3 protein: CASRFLVTGELFF

V gene: TRBV19
J gene: TRBJ2-2
clone size: NA
D gene: NA
CDR3 length: 16
CDR3 DNA: TGTGCCAGTAGTATAGATCTCCAGGTTAAAACCGGGGAGCTGTTTTTT
CDR3 protein: CASSIDLQVKTGELFF

V gene: TRBV11-2
J gene: TRBJ2-3
clone size: NA
D gene: NA
CDR3 length: 14
CDR3 DNA: TGTGCCAGCAGCTTAGAGGCAGTCACAGATACGCAGTATTTT
CDR3 protein: CASSLEAVTDTQYF

V gene: TRBV5-5
J gene: TRBJ1-2
clone size: once
D gene: TRBD1
CDR3 length: 16
CDR3 DNA: TGTGCCAGCAGCTCCCGACAGGGGGCGCGCCGAGAGGGCTACACCTTC
CDR3 protein: CASSSRQGARREGYTF

V gene: TRBV7-2
J gene: TRBJ2-1
clone size: NA
D gene: TRBD1
CDR3 length: 14
CDR3 DNA: TGTGCCAGCAGCACCGGACAGGGGGCAGGTGAGCAGTTCTTC
CDR3 protein: CASSTGQGAGEQFF

V gene: TRBV30
J gene: TRBJ2-5
clone size: NA
D gene: NA
CDR3 length: 15
CDR3 DNA: TGTGCCTGGAGCCAGATCGGCCTGCCGCAGGGGACCCAGTACTTC
CDR3 protein: CAWSQIGLPQGTQYF

V gene: TRBV10-1
J gene: TRBJ1-1
clone size: NA
D gene: NA
CDR3 length: 14
CDR3 DNA: TGCGCCAGCAGTGAAGTAGGTCGGAACACTGAAGCTTTCTTT
CDR3 protein: CASSEVGRNTEAFF

V gene: TRBV10-1
J gene: TRBJ2-3
clone size: NA
D gene: NA
CDR3 length: 14
CDR3 DNA: TGCGCCAGCAGTGAACGGGGCTTCACAGATACGCAGTATTTT
CDR3 protein: CASSERGFTDTQYF

V gene: TRBV6-1
J gene: TRBJ1-5
clone size: NA
D gene: NA
CDR3 length: 12
CDR3 DNA: TGTGCCAGCAGTGAAGCTCGTCAGCCCCAGCATTTT
CDR3 protein: CASSEARQPQHF

V gene: TRBV28
J gene: TRBJ2-7
clone size: NA
D gene: NA
CDR3 length: 13
CDR3 DNA: TGTGCCAGCAGCCTCCCTACAGGGAGCGAGCAGTACTTC
CDR3 protein: CASSLPTGSEQYF

V gene: TRBV14
J gene: TRBJ2-3
clone size: once
D gene: NA
CDR3 length: 15
CDR3 DNA: TGTGCCAGCAGCCAAGATCTAGTACGAGCAGATACGCAGTATTTT
CDR3 protein: CASSQDLVRADTQYF

V gene: TRBV29-1
J gene: TRBJ2-5
clone size: NA
D gene: TRBD2
CDR3 length: 16
CDR3 DNA: TGCAGCGTTGAATATCCGACTAGCCCCCGATGGGAGACCCAGTACTTC
CDR3 protein: CSVEYPTSPRWETQYF

V gene: TRBV11-3
J gene: TRBJ1-2
clone size: NA
D gene: TRBD1
CDR3 length: 19
CDR3 DNA: TGTGCCAGCAGCCTTCGTACTATTCCGGGACAGCCTTTTAGCTATGGCTACACCTTC
CDR3 protein: CASSLRTIPGQPFSYGYTF

V gene: TRBV6-5
J gene: TRBJ2-7
clone size: NA
D gene: TRBD1
CDR3 length: 15
CDR3 DNA: TGTGCCAGCACCCCAACGACAGGGGGCTCCTACGAGCAGTACTTC
CDR3 protein: CASTPTTGGSYEQYF

V gene: TRBV14
J gene: TRBJ1-1
clone size: few
D gene: NA
CDR3 length: 13
CDR3 DNA: TGTGCCAGCAGCCTTCGTTGGAACACTGAAGCTTTCTTT
CDR3 protein: CASSLRWNTEAFF

V gene: TRBV7-3
J gene: TRBJ2-5
clone size: NA
D gene: TRBD2
CDR3 length: 17
CDR3 DNA: TGTGCCAGCAGCTTAGGCCCCCCGACTAGCTCGGGGGAGACCCAGTACTTC
CDR3 protein: CASSLGPPTSSGETQYF

V gene: TRBV11-2
J gene: TRBJ2-2
clone size: NA
D gene: NA
CDR3 length: 14
CDR3 DNA: TGTGCCAGCAGCTCCCTACTAGGGTTCGGGGAGCTGTTTTTT
CDR3 protein: CASSSLLGFGELFF

V gene: TRBV14
J gene: TRBJ1-2
clone size: NA
D gene: NA
CDR3 length: 15
CDR3 DNA: TGTGCCAGCAGCCAAGCCCTGGTCCCGGCTATGGGCTACACCTTC
CDR3 protein: CASSQALVPAMGYTF

V gene: TRBV6-5
J gene: TRBJ2-7
clone size: NA
D gene: TRBD2
CDR3 length: 15
CDR3 DNA: TGTGCCAGCAGGAAACCCGGGGGGTCTGGTTACGAGCAGTACTTC
CDR3 protein: CASRKPGGSGYEQYF

V gene: TRBV6-1
J gene: TRBJ2-1
clone size: NA
D gene: TRBD1
CDR3 length: 13
CDR3 DNA: TGTGCCAGCAGTTCACAGGGGGCCAATGAGCAGTTCTTC
CDR3 protein: CASSSQGANEQFF

V gene: TRBV5-4
J gene: TRBJ2-7
clone size: NA
D gene: TRBD1
CDR3 length: 15
CDR3 DNA: TGTGCCAGCAGCATAGGACAGGGATACACCTACGAGCAGTACTTC
CDR3 protein: CASSIGQGYTYEQYF

V gene: TRBV12-5
J gene: TRBJ2-7
clone size: NA
D gene: NA
CDR3 length: 17
CDR3 DNA: TGTGCTAGTGGTTTGGTACCACCCAGGGCCTACCGCTACGAGCAGTACTTC
CDR3 protein: CASGLVPPRAYRYEQYF

V gene: TRBV11-2
J gene: TRBJ2-1
clone size: NA
D gene: NA
CDR3 length: 16
CDR3 DNA: TGTGCCAGCAGCTTAAGGGTGCAGGGCCCCTTTAATGAGCAGTTCTTC
CDR3 protein: CASSLRVQGPFNEQFF

V gene: TRBV2
J gene: TRBJ2-7
clone size: NA
D gene: TRBD2
CDR3 length: 14
CDR3 DNA: TGTGCCAGCACGGTAGCGGGAGGGGCCTACGAGCAGTACTTC
CDR3 protein: CASTVAGGAYEQYF

V gene: TRBV11-1
J gene: TRBJ2-2
clone size: few
D gene: NA
CDR3 length: 14
CDR3 DNA: TGTGCCAGCAGCTTAGACTCGAACACCGGGGAGCTGTTTTTT
CDR3 protein: CASSLDSNTGELFF

V gene: TRBV4-1
J gene: TRBJ2-3
clone size: NA
D gene: NA
CDR3 length: 16
CDR3 DNA: TGCGCCAGCAGCCAAGTCAATCTCGGATGGACAGATACGCAGTATTTT
CDR3 protein: CASSQVNLGWTDTQYF

V gene: TRBV28
J gene: TRBJ1-2
clone size: NA
D gene: NA
CDR3 length: 15
CDR3 DNA: TGTGCCAGCGGCCCCCTACGGGAGATTTACTATGGCTACACCTTC
CDR3 protein: CASGPLREIYYGYTF

V gene: TRBV6-1
J gene: TRBJ1-4
clone size: NA
D gene: NA
CDR3 length: 14
CDR3 DNA: TGTGCCAGCAGTGAAGTGGAGGCTAATGAAAAACTGTTTTTT
CDR3 protein: CASSEVEANEKLFF

V gene: TRBV5-4
J gene: TRBJ1-1
clone size: NA
D gene: NA
CDR3 length: 13
CDR3 DNA: TGTGCCAGCAGCTTTTCGAGGGGCCCTGAAGCTTTCTTT
CDR3 protein: CASSFSRGPEAFF

V gene: TRBV5-1
J gene: TRBJ2-3
clone size: NA
D gene: NA
CDR3 length: 14
CDR3 DNA: TGCGCCAGCAGCCTAACAGGGATGGGTGATACGCAGTATTTT
CDR3 protein: CASSLTGMGDTQYF

V gene: TRBV5-1
J gene: TRBJ2-3
clone size: NA
D gene: TRBD2
CDR3 length: 15
CDR3 DNA: TGCGCCAGCAGATCGGCGGGAGAGAGCACAGATACGCAGTATTTT
CDR3 protein: CASRSAGESTDTQYF

V gene: TRBV5-8
J gene: TRBJ1-6
clone size: NA
D gene: NA
CDR3 length: 12
CDR3 DNA: TGTGCCAGCAGTTTGCATAATTCACCCCTCCACTTT
CDR3 protein: CASSLHNSPLHF

V gene: TRBV4-3
J gene: TRBJ1-2
clone size: NA
D gene: NA
CDR3 length: 14
CDR3 DNA: TGCGCCAGCAGCCAAGATAGCATAACCAAAGGCTACACCTTC
CDR3 protein: CASSQDSITKGYTF

V gene: TRBV7-9
J gene: TRBJ2-2
clone size: NA
D gene: NA
CDR3 length: 13
CDR3 DNA: TGTGCCAGCAGCTTAAGGAACACCGGGGAGCTGTTTTTT
CDR3 protein: CASSLRNTGELFF

V gene: TRBV5-4
J gene: TRBJ1-1
clone size: NA
D gene: NA
CDR3 length: 12
CDR3 DNA: TGTGCCAGCAGCTTCGGACAGTCGGAAGCTTTCTTT
CDR3 protein: CASSFGQSEAFF

V gene: TRBV19
J gene: TRBJ2-7
clone size: once
D gene: TRBD1
CDR3 length: 16
CDR3 DNA: TGTGCCAGTAGTATAGATCTGGGGACAGCATACTACGAGCAGTACTTC
CDR3 protein: CASSIDLGTAYYEQYF

V gene: TRBV30
J gene: TRBJ1-4
clone size: NA
D gene: NA
CDR3 length: 15
CDR3 DNA: TGTGCCTGGAGTGTACGGCAAGGGATAGGTGAAAAACTGTTTTTT
CDR3 protein: CAWSVRQGIGEKLFF

V gene: TRBV7-2
J gene: TRBJ2-3
clone size: NA
D gene: NA
CDR3 length: 14
CDR3 DNA: TGTGCCAGCAGCTCGGACCTCGCCACAGATACGCAGTATTTT
CDR3 protein: CASSSDLATDTQYF

V gene: TRBV29-1
J gene: TRBJ1-6
clone size: NA
D gene: NA
CDR3 length: 13
CDR3 DNA: TGCAGCGTTGAAGAGGGGGCGGATTCACCCCTCCACTTT
CDR3 protein: CSVEEGADSPLHF

V gene: TRBV27
J gene: TRBJ2-2
clone size: NA
D gene: TRBD1
CDR3 length: 14
CDR3 DNA: TGTGCCAGCAGCGGGACACAGGGGGCCGGGGAGCTGTTTTTT
CDR3 protein: CASSGTQGAGELFF

V gene: TRBV27
J gene: TRBJ2-7
clone size: once
D gene: NA
CDR3 length: 15
CDR3 DNA: TGTGCCAGCAGAGCGGGTTGGCAGGGCTCTTACGAGCAGTACTTC
CDR3 protein: CASRAGWQGSYEQYF

V gene: TRBV5-1
J gene: TRBJ2-3
clone size: NA
D gene: NA
CDR3 length: 18
CDR3 DNA: TGCGCCAGCAGCTTGGCCGAAGGCCCGGGTCAGCGCACAGATACGCAGTATTTT
CDR3 protein: CASSLAEGPGQRTDTQYF

V gene: TRBV5-1
J gene: TRBJ2-7
clone size: NA
D gene: NA
CDR3 length: 16
CDR3 DNA: TGCGCCAGCCCCTTGGTTATTGGGGGAGGCTCCTACGAGCAGTACTTC
CDR3 protein: CASPLVIGGGSYEQYF

V gene: TRBV5-8
J gene: TRBJ2-4
clone size: NA
D gene: NA
CDR3 length: 14
CDR3 DNA: TGTGCCAGCCACCGAGCGGGAGCCAAAAACATTCAGTACTTC
CDR3 protein: CASHRAGAKNIQYF

V gene: TRBV19
J gene: TRBJ2-7
clone size: NA
D gene: NA
CDR3 length: 15
CDR3 DNA: TGTGCCAGTAGGGAGGGACATCTACTCTCCTACGAGCAGTACTTC
CDR3 protein: CASREGHLLSYEQYF

V gene: TRBV5-1
J gene: TRBJ1-1
clone size: once
D gene: NA
CDR3 length: 12
CDR3 DNA: TGCGCCAGCAGCTTTGAGGCTGGTGAAGCTTTCTTT
CDR3 protein: CASSFEAGEAFF

V gene: TRBV28
J gene: TRBJ1-3
clone size: NA
D gene: NA
CDR3 length: 15
CDR3 DNA: TGTGCCAGCAGTCCTGGACAGCACTCTGGAAACACCATATATTTT
CDR3 protein: CASSPGQHSGNTIYF

V gene: TRBV6-5
J gene: TRBJ1-1
clone size: NA
D gene: TRBD1
CDR3 length: 14
CDR3 DNA: TGTGCCAGCAGTGGGACAGGGTGGGGCACTGAAGCTTTCTTT
CDR3 protein: CASSGTGWGTEAFF

V gene: TRBV4-2
J gene: TRBJ1-5
clone size: NA
D gene: NA
CDR3 length: 13
CDR3 DNA: TGTGCCAGCAGCCAAGACGGCGGGCAGCCCCAGCATTTT
CDR3 protein: CASSQDGGQPQHF

V gene: TRBV6-6
J gene: TRBJ1-4
clone size: NA
D gene: TRBD1
CDR3 length: 16
CDR3 DNA: TGTGCCAGCACCCGCCAGGCCGGGACAGGGAATGAAAAACTGTTTTTT
CDR3 protein: CASTRQAGTGNEKLFF

V gene: TRBV7-9
J gene: TRBJ1-4
clone size: NA
D gene: NA
CDR3 length: 15
CDR3 DNA: TGTGCCAGCAGCCGGGCAGGGTCCCCTAATGAAAAACTGTTTTTT
CDR3 protein: CASSRAGSPNEKLFF

V gene: TRBV30
J gene: TRBJ2-7
clone size: NA
D gene: TRBD1
CDR3 length: 13
CDR3 DNA: TGTGCCTGGGGCGGACAGGGAGTGGGCGAGCAGTACTTC
CDR3 protein: CAWGGQGVGEQYF

V gene: TRBV19
J gene: TRBJ1-4
clone size: NA
D gene: NA
CDR3 length: 15
CDR3 DNA: TGTGCCAGTAGTCCTCCCGGCGCGACTAATGAAAAACTGTTTTTT
CDR3 protein: CASSPPGATNEKLFF

V gene: TRBV29-1
J gene: TRBJ2-3
clone size: once
D gene: NA
CDR3 length: 15
CDR3 DNA: TGCAGCGCCCTCCTTCGCCTGGAGATCCCAGATACGCAGTATTTT
CDR3 protein: CSALLRLEIPDTQYF

V gene: TRBV5-1
J gene: TRBJ2-7
clone size: NA
D gene: NA
CDR3 length: 15
CDR3 DNA: TGCGCCAGCAGCCCCAAACAGGGTTTCGACTACGAGCAGTACTTC
CDR3 protein: CASSPKQGFDYEQYF